Listed below are T cell receptor beta chains from one sample, sequenced in a study of CD8 T cells in ankylosing spondylitis. TCRdb processed the 5' RACE reads anew with MiXCR; each CDR3 protein has one entry. Of approximately 46,000 distinct CDR3 sequences in the sample, approximately 10% were seen once. Input material: blood, either unsorted or a sorted T cell fraction (not recorded which). The receptors were gathered from a male donor with ankylosing spondylitis or in good health (not recorded which). Each CDR3 is given with its conserved first and last residue. Each record gives: CDR3 DNA, CDR3 protein, V gene, clone size, D gene, J gene. D genes are given only for firm matches. Some rows mark clone size as missing; the rest say once, few, many or name a class of expanded clone.

cdr3_nt: TGTGCCAGCTCGGCCACGGGGAGCAATCAGCCCCAGCATTTT; cdr3_aa: CASSATGSNQPQHF; v_call: TRBV6-1; clone_size: NA; d_call: NA; j_call: TRBJ1-5
cdr3_nt: TGCGCCAGCAGCTTGGGGGCAGGGGAATACTATGAAGCTTTCTTT; cdr3_aa: CASSLGAGEYYEAFF; v_call: TRBV5-1; clone_size: many; d_call: NA; j_call: TRBJ1-1
cdr3_nt: TGCAGTGTTCCGGGACAGCTACTAAATCAGCCCCAGCATTTT; cdr3_aa: CSVPGQLLNQPQHF; v_call: TRBV20-1; clone_size: NA; d_call: TRBD1; j_call: TRBJ1-5
cdr3_nt: TGCGCCAGTTCTATTGGGGGTTATAGCAATCAGCCCCAGCATTTT; cdr3_aa: CASSIGGYSNQPQHF; v_call: TRBV5-1; clone_size: many; d_call: NA; j_call: TRBJ1-5
cdr3_nt: TGTGCCAGCAGCCAAAGCGACGTCGCGAACACCGGGGAGCTGTTTTTT; cdr3_aa: CASSQSDVANTGELFF; v_call: TRBV3-1; clone_size: NA; d_call: NA; j_call: TRBJ2-2
cdr3_nt: TGTGCCAGTAAGGGACAGCCTCAAGAGACCCAGTACTTC; cdr3_aa: CASKGQPQETQYF; v_call: TRBV7-9; clone_size: NA; d_call: TRBD1; j_call: TRBJ2-5
cdr3_nt: TGTGCCAGCTCACCAGCGACTAGCGGGGGGGGCATCAAGCAGTTCTTC; cdr3_aa: CASSPATSGGGIKQFF; v_call: TRBV18; clone_size: few; d_call: TRBD2; j_call: TRBJ2-1
cdr3_nt: TGTGCCAGCAGCCACGCGTCAGGCACGCAGTATTTT; cdr3_aa: CASSHASGTQYF; v_call: TRBV3-1; clone_size: few; d_call: NA; j_call: TRBJ2-3
cdr3_nt: TGTGCCAGCAGCAATACAGGGGGCGATGGCTACACCTTC; cdr3_aa: CASSNTGGDGYTF; v_call: TRBV7-2; clone_size: NA; d_call: TRBD1; j_call: TRBJ1-2
cdr3_nt: TGCGCCAGCAGCCTGGGTGGCACCACAGATACGCAGTATTTT; cdr3_aa: CASSLGGTTDTQYF; v_call: TRBV5-1; clone_size: many; d_call: NA; j_call: TRBJ2-3
cdr3_nt: TGCGCCAGCAGTTTCGGGACAATGGACTATGGCTACACCTTC; cdr3_aa: CASSFGTMDYGYTF; v_call: TRBV5-1; clone_size: many; d_call: NA; j_call: TRBJ1-2
cdr3_nt: TGCAGCGTGGGGGACAGAGATACCTCCTATGGCTACACCTTC; cdr3_aa: CSVGDRDTSYGYTF; v_call: TRBV29-1; clone_size: many; d_call: TRBD1; j_call: TRBJ1-2
cdr3_nt: TGTGCCAGCAGTTCCCCGCCTCGGGGTGGTTACGAGCAGTACTTC; cdr3_aa: CASSSPPRGGYEQYF; v_call: TRBV28; clone_size: NA; d_call: NA; j_call: TRBJ2-7
cdr3_nt: TGTGCCAGCAGCCAAGATACTCGAATGAACACTGAAGCTTTCTTT; cdr3_aa: CASSQDTRMNTEAFF; v_call: TRBV3-1; clone_size: NA; d_call: NA; j_call: TRBJ1-1
cdr3_nt: TGTGCCACCAGCAGGGACAGCAGCCGCAATCAGCCCCAGCATTTT; cdr3_aa: CATSRDSSRNQPQHF; v_call: TRBV15; clone_size: many; d_call: NA; j_call: TRBJ1-5
cdr3_nt: TGTGCCAGCAGCTTGGCCAAGGCAGGAGGACAGCCCCAGCATTTT; cdr3_aa: CASSLAKAGGQPQHF; v_call: TRBV5-6; clone_size: many; d_call: NA; j_call: TRBJ1-5